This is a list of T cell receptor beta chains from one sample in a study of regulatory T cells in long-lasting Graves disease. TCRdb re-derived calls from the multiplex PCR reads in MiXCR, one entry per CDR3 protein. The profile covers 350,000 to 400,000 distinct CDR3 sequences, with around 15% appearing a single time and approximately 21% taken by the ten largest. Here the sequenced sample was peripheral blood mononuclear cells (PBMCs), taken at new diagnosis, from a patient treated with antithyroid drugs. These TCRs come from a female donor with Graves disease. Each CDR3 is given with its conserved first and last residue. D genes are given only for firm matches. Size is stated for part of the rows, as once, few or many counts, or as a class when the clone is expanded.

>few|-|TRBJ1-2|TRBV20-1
CSARDRGERYTF
TGCAGTGCTAGAGATCGAGGGGAACGCTACACCTTC
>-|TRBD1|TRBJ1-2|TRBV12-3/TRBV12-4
CASSWTGPYGYTF
TGTGCCAGCAGCTGGACAGGCCCCTATGGCTACACCTTC
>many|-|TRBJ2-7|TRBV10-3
CAISEGKGINEQYF
TGTGCCATCAGTGAGGGGAAGGGTATCAACGAGCAGTACTTC
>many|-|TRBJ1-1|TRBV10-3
CAILQWGGEAFF
TGTGCCATCCTACAATGGGGAGGGGAAGCTTTCTTT
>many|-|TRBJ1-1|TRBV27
CASTPRGGGTEAFF
TGTGCCAGCACTCCCCGGGGGGGGGGCACTGAAGCTTTCTTT
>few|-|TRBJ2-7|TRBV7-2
CASSLASRGLDEQYF
TGTGCCAGCAGCTTAGCCAGCAGGGGTCTGGACGAGCAGTACTTC
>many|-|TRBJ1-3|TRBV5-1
CASSSSVPSGNTIYF
TGCGCCAGCAGCTCCAGCGTTCCATCTGGAAACACCATATATTTT
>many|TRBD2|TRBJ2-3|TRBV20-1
CSADAGGRADTQYF
TGCAGTGCCGACGCGGGGGGGCGGGCAGATACGCAGTATTTT
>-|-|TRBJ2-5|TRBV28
CASSLSGGKTQYF
TGTGCCAGCAGTTTATCTGGGGGAAAGACCCAGTACTTC
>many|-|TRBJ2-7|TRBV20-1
CSARDGLEQYF
TGCAGTGCTAGAGATGGCCTCGAGCAGTACTTC
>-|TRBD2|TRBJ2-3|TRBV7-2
CASSYLAGGPHTDTQYF
TGTGCCAGCAGCTACCTAGCGGGAGGGCCTCATACAGATACGCAGTATTTT
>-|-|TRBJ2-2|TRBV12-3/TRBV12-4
CASSYNAGELFF
TGTGCCAGCAGCTACAACGCCGGGGAGCTGTTTTTT
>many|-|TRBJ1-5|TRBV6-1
CASSENEVQPQHF
TGTGCCAGCAGTGAAAACGAAGTTCAGCCCCAGCATTTT
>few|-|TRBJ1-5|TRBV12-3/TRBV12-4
CASSVGRPPRQPQHF
TGTGCCAGCAGCGTCGGGCGGCCCCCCCGTCAGCCCCAGCATTTT
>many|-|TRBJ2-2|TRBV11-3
CASSPPGLGNTGELFF
TGTGCCAGCAGCCCGCCGGGACTGGGGAACACCGGGGAGCTGTTTTTT
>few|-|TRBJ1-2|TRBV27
CASSPIPGTQDGYTF
TGTGCCAGCAGTCCAATACCCGGGACGCAAGATGGCTACACCTTC